What follows describes a single TCR beta chain. The sample belongs to a study of T cell changes during pregnancy in multiple sclerosis. Method: immunoSEQ multiplex PCR; TCRdb's copy keeps in-frame clones and lacks some. The table lists tens of thousands of clones, roughly 92% of them singletons. This clonotype originated in a female donor with multiple sclerosis, enrolled in a pregnancy study. The input for sequencing was CD8+ T cells from peripheral blood mononuclear cells, taken in the third trimester of pregnancy.

CDR3 sequence: CASSPRGPYEQYF. CDR3 DNA: TGTGCCAGCAGCCCCAGGGGGCCCTACGAGCAGTACTTC. The J gene is TRBJ2-7, the V gene TRBV27, with 8 bases matching TRBD1. With 6 bases clipped from V and 2 bases from J, the junction kept 3 bases outside the gene matches. Germline CDR1 and CDR2: MNHEY and SMNVEV (reference sequence). The CDR3 loop spans 13 amino acids.